This T cell receptor (beta chain) was obtained from a study of tissue T cells after allogeneic stem cell transplantation. Study observations and caveats: Shared clones across patients were few; motif clustering revealed tissue-specific shared signatures. Only a limited share of tissue TCRs appeared in blood or spleen.

This table comes from immunoSEQ multiplex PCR, and its TCRdb copy is limited to in-frame clones, with some not included. The data hold fewer than 30,000 clones, with roughly 80% observed a single time. To note about this clone: What it binds is not known.

CDR1 SGHDT and CDR2 YYEEEE come from the germline V gene. The CDR3 runs to 18 residues. V lost 0 bases to trimming and J lost 2 bases, with 17 bases between them. This receptor was taken from a female donor over 55 with lung cancer. The chain joins TRBV5-6 to TRBJ2-2; D gene unclear. Sequences were derived from tissue from the ileum, sampled at autopsy. In nucleotides, the CDR3 is TGTGCCAGCAGCTTGGTGGGCGATCGCCTATTTAACACCGGGGAGCTGTTTTTT. Translation gives CASSLVGDRLFNTGELFF. The complete variable domain, with remaining parts taken from reference TRBV5-6 and TRBJ2-2, reads DAGVTQSPTHLIKTRGQQVTLRCSPKSGHDTVSWYQQALGQGPQFIFQYYEEEERQRGNFPDRFSGHQFPNYSSELNVNALLLGDSALYLCASSLVGDRLFNTGELFFGEGSRLTVL.